This T cell receptor beta chain was captured in a study of blood T cell repertoires in COVID-19. About the study: Collection of acute and convalescent COVID-19 samples took place in the United States, Italy and Spain. In each case, the material was cDNA or gDNA derived from T cells, B-cell-depleted T cells, or PBMCs.

The table lists this clone with a few counts. The method was immunoSEQ multiplex PCR; TCRdb's version includes in-frame clones alone and lacks a portion of them. This table has roughly 190,000 clones, roughly 90% appearing once. V was clipped by 3 bases and J by 4 bases, with 15 bases between them. Per the germline V gene, CDR1 is MNHEY and CDR2 is SVGEGT. The CDR3 is made up of 16 amino acids. The rearrangement links TRBV6-2 or TRBV6-3 to TRBJ2-2, with a weak D call TRBD2 (6 bases). Sequenced: peripheral blood. This sequence originates from a man aged 50-60 years with acute or convalescent COVID-19. CDR3 bases: TGTGCCAGCAGTTATGTGCGGAGGGTTGGCACCGGGGAGCTGTTTTTT. This gives the protein CASSYVRRVGTGELFF.